A single sample gave rise to the 21 T cell receptor beta chains below, sequenced in a study of blood T cell repertoires in COVID-19. The data were produced by immunoSEQ multiplex PCR, yet TCRdb's version contains in-frame clones alone and is incomplete. The table has 100,000 to 150,000 clones, roughly three quarters seen once. Material: peripheral blood. Receptors were obtained from a woman in her seventies with acute or convalescent COVID-19.

This rearrangement joins TRBV7-9 to TRBJ2-7; D might be TRBD2 (6 bases). V was trimmed by 1 base and J by 2 bases, leaving 9 bases between them. The V gene's germline CDR1 is SEHNR and CDR2 FQNEAQ (reference sequence). The CDR3 has 14 amino acids. CDR3 in DNA: TGTGCCAGCAGCTTAGGACTAGTCCCCTACGAGCAGTACTTC. Encoded protein: CASSLGLVPYEQYF. The full variable domain, in which reference TRBV7-9 and TRBJ2-7 provide the parts outside the CDR3, is DTGVSQNPRHKITKRGQNVTFRCDPISEHNRLYWYRQTLGQGPEFLTYFQNEAQLEKSRLLSDRFSAERPKGSFSTLEIQRTEQGDSAMYLCASSLGLVPYEQYFGPGTRLTVT.

V is TRBV9 and J is TRBJ2-6, with D perhaps TRBD1 (6 bases). The germline V gene has CDR1 SGDLS and CDR2 YYNGEE. The germline V and J ends were trimmed by 0 bases and 0 bases, with 10 bases remaining between them. The CDR3 length is 17 residues. CDR3 DNA sequence: TGTGCCAGCAGCGTAGATGACAGGTTCTCTGGGGCCAACGTCCTGACTTTC. It yields the protein CASSVDDRFSGANVLTF.

CDR3 region: CASSARTYTDTQYF. The CDR3 DNA sequence: TGTGCCAGCAGTGCCAGGACTTACACAGATACGCAGTATTTT. The V gene is TRBV2, the J gene TRBJ2-3, with a possible D match to TRBD2 (5 bases). CDR1 SNHLY and CDR2 FYNNEI come from the germline V gene. The ends were cut back, 4 bases at V and 2 bases at J, with 10 bases in the middle. This CDR3 region has 14 residues.

V is TRBV6-5 and J is TRBJ1-6, with a weak D call TRBD1 (6 bases). The CDR3 runs 14 residues. Germline V gene lookup returns CDR1 MNHEY and CDR2 SVGAGI. Deletions cut 6 bases from V and 7 bases from J, with 13 bases between. CDR3: CASSKGDTNSPLHF. Here the CDR3 DNA reads TGTGCCAGCAGCAAGGGGGACACAAATTCACCCCTCCACTTT.

The sample holds one count of this clone. This chain joins TRBV14 and TRBJ2-4; D is ambiguous. There are 16 residues in the CDR3. V was shortened by 2 bases and J by 0 bases, with 11 bases between the two germline ends. From germline, CDR1 is SGHDN and CDR2 FVKESK. In nucleotides, the CDR3 is TGTGCCAGCAGCCAAAGTTTACAGCTAGCCAAAAACATTCAGTACTTC. Its protein is CASSQSLQLAKNIQYF.

The V gene is TRBV23-1, the J gene TRBJ1-4; no definite D call. TRBV23-1 is an ORF, with its function uncertain. The CDR3 runs to 15 residues. The V and J ends lost 1 base and 8 bases respectively, with 14 bases between them. The CDR3 coding sequence is TGCGCCAGCAGTCAATTCTTTACCCTGAGGGAAAAACTGTTTTTT. Translated, it gives CASSQFFTLREKLFF.

V and J are TRBV5-1 and TRBJ1-1; 7 bases align to TRBD1. Germline values: CDR1 SGHRS, CDR2 YFSETQ. The CDR3 spans 13 residues. V trimming: 7 bases; J trimming: 1 base; junction bases outside the gene matches: 4. The CDR3 reads CASGEGANTEAFF. Here the CDR3 DNA reads TGCGCCAGCGGTGAGGGGGCGAACACTGAAGCTTTCTTT.

This clone turned up a few times. The rearrangement uses TRBV6-4 and TRBJ2-5; the D gene is possibly TRBD1 (6 bases). Looked up from germline, CDR1 is MRHNA and CDR2 is SNTAGT. V was trimmed by 4 bases and J by 5 bases, leaving 17 bases between them. The CDR3 consists of 15 residues. The CDR3 nucleotides read TGTGCCAGCAGTGTTGACAGGTTTGGTGGGGAGACCCAGTACTTC. Amino acids: CASSVDRFGGETQYF.

This rearrangement joins TRBV11-2 to TRBJ1-6, with D unresolved. Between the trimmed V and J ends, which lost 5 bases and 9 bases, there was a span of 11 bases. The CDR3 consists of 13 residues. The germline CDR1 and CDR2 sequences are SGHAT and FQNNGV. As DNA, the CDR3 is TGTGCCAGCAGCCCTTCCGGTGGTTCACCCCTCCACTTT. Its translation: CASSPSGGSPLHF.

The chain uses TRBV4-2 and TRBJ2-1, with 10 bases identical to TRBD2. With 2 bases clipped from V and 9 bases from J, the junction kept 13 bases outside the gene matches. Germline V gives CDR1 LGHNA, CDR2 YNFKEQ. There are 17 residues in the CDR3. CDR3 nucleotides: TGTGCCAGCAGCCAATCCGGGCGGGCTAGCGGGAGACGTGAGCAGTTCTTC. The encoded protein is CASSQSGRASGRREQFF.

The gene calls are TRBV12-3 or TRBV12-4 and TRBJ2-5; TRBD2 aligns across 7 bases. V was clipped by 3 bases and J by 5 bases; unmatched bases: 3. This CDR3 region has 13 residues. CDR3 coding DNA: TGTGCCAGCAGTTTTAACGGGGGGGAGACCCAGTACTTC. Amino acid sequence: CASSFNGGETQYF.

The chain combines TRBV19 with TRBJ1-2, with D tentatively TRBD1 (5 bases). Trimming stripped 3 bases from V and 9 bases from J, with 14 bases between. CDR1 and CDR2 (germline): LNHDA, SQIVND (reference sequence). CDR3 size: 13 residues. The CDR3 coding sequence is TGTGCCAGTAGTATGTCTTCTAGGGGTCGCTACACCTTC. It yields the protein CASSMSSRGRYTF.

This clone appeared once. The J gene is TRBJ2-5, the V gene TRBV15; D might be TRBD2 (7 bases). Trimming removed 0 bases at V and 4 bases at J, with 9 bases between. CDR1 and CDR2 from the germline V gene are LNHNV and YYDKDF (reference sequence). The CDR3 runs to 14 residues. DNA of the CDR3: TGTGCCACCAGCAGAGATCGGGGGGCAGAGACCCAGTACTTC. Protein sequence: CATSRDRGAETQYF.

This clone appeared a few times. The chain carries TRBV9 and TRBJ1-2; the match to TRBD1 covers 8 bases. This CDR3 is built from 14 residues. The germline gives CDR1 SGDLS, CDR2 YYNGEE. Trimming took 3 bases from V and 8 from J; bases not matched to a gene: 9. As DNA, the CDR3 is TGTGCCAGCAGCGCAGGGGGCAGATTGTGGGGCTACACCTTC. This sequence encodes CASSAGGRLWGYTF.

The chain recombines TRBV7-2 with TRBJ2-1, with 11 bases aligning to TRBD2. The germline gives CDR1 SGHTA, CDR2 FQGNSA. J was trimmed by 5 bases and V by 7 bases; bases with no gene match: 4. The CDR3 is 14 residues long. The CDR3 DNA sequence: TGTGCCAGCATCCTAGCGGGGGGTAACAATGAGCAGTTCTTC. Translation: CASILAGGNNEQFF.

The chain couples TRBV5-1 to TRBJ2-3; 7 bases align to TRBD1. V trimming: 0 bases; J trimming: 6 bases; junction bases outside the gene matches: 4. Germline values: CDR1 SGHRS, CDR2 YFSETQ. The CDR3 loop spans 14 amino acids. The CDR3 DNA sequence: TGCGCCAGCAGCTTGGGGACAGGTGCCGATACGCAGTATTTT. This codes for CASSLGTGADTQYF.

The chain uses TRBV19 and TRBJ2-1, with TRBD2 matching over 10 bases. Per the germline V gene, CDR1 is LNHDA and CDR2 is SQIVND (reference sequence). There are 17 residues in the CDR3. V shed 5 bases and J 8 bases; nucleotides not matched to a gene: 15. CDR3 nucleotide sequence: TGTGCCAGTAGTTACAACCTAGCGGGAGTCCTTGCCCATGAGCAGTTCTTC. Translated, it gives CASSYNLAGVLAHEQFF.

This clone came up a few times. The chain joins TRBV4-3 to TRBJ2-1; 8 bases agree with TRBD2. The V gene end was trimmed by 0 bases and the J gene end by 6 bases; junction bases not matched to a gene: 7. This CDR3 spans 16 amino acids. The germline gives CDR1 LGHNA, CDR2 YSLEER. In DNA form, the CDR3 reads TGCGCCAGCAGCCAAGATTTGGGGACTAGGGGCAATGAGCAGTTCTTC. The encoded protein is CASSQDLGTRGNEQFF.

V and J are TRBV5-4 and TRBJ1-4; no clear D gene. Germline values: CDR1 SGHNT, CDR2 YYREEE (reference sequence). The CDR3 is made up of 14 amino acids. Trimming stripped 1 base from V and 0 bases from J, with 4 bases between. This CDR3 is CASSLTATNEKLFF. CDR3 coding DNA: TGTGCCAGCAGCTTGACAGCAACTAATGAAAAACTGTTTTTT. Based on the CDR3 plus reference TRBV5-4 and TRBJ1-4, the full variable domain is ETGVTQSPTHLIKTRGQQVTLRCSSQSGHNTVSWYQQALGQGPQFIFQYYREEENGRGNFPPRFSGLQFPNYSSELNVNALELDDSALYLCASSLTATNEKLFFGSGTQLSVL.

The chain has TRBV7-9 and TRBJ1-4; D unresolved. The CDR3 is made up of 13 amino acids. Germline CDR1 and CDR2: SEHNR and FQNEAQ (reference sequence). Deletions cut 5 bases from V and 7 bases from J, with 11 bases between. This CDR3 reads CASSLEHGEKLFF. The CDR3, as DNA: TGTGCCAGCAGCCTTGAGCATGGTGAAAAACTGTTTTTT.

This clone has a single count. The V gene is TRBV11-2, the J gene TRBJ2-7, with D hard to call. The germline V gene has CDR1 SGHAT and CDR2 FQNNGV. V gave up 1 base and J gave up 4 bases, with 8 bases separating them. The CDR3 has 13 amino acids. CDR3 DNA sequence: TGTGCCAGCAGCTTAGTCCAATTTTACGAGCAGTACTTC. Translated: CASSLVQFYEQYF.